This entry describes one T cell receptor beta chain. Its cognate antigen is unknown. Extracted RNA was reverse transcribed, and the resulting cDNA served as sequencing template. The table came from immunoSEQ multiplex PCR; TCRdb's copy has only in-frame clones and leaves some out. The sample consists of 250,000 to 300,000 clones, about three fifths of them appearing once. This specimen comes from a study of CD8+ T cells in alopecia areata. Points from the study as a whole: Under tofacitinib, fewer expanded CD8+ clones appeared among the top 100 scalp clones.

Stated treatment: oral pan-JAK inhibitor, 5-10 mg twice daily. This specimen was CD4+ T cells sorted from blood, taken at week 24, from a patient treated with tofacitinib. The sequence came from a human donor with alopecia areata.

CDR3 nucleotides: TGTGCCATCAGTGAGCTCGAGCGGGGGGGCCGGATGCAAGAGACCCAGTACTTC. As protein: CAISELERGGRMQETQYF. The chain couples TRBV10-3 to TRBJ2-5; 10 nucleotides match TRBD2. Germline CDR1 and CDR2: ENHRY and SYGVKD. The ends lost 2 bases at V and 2 bases at J; junction bases unmatched: 11. The CDR3 spans 18 residues.